This T cell receptor beta chain was retrieved from a study of T cells in localized non-small cell lung cancer. Study-wide results and caveats: There was an association of higher blood T cell density with longer overall survival.

Sequencing used immunoSEQ multiplex PCR; TCRdb keeps in-frame clones, though not all of them. The table has some 41,000 clones, approximately 83% seen once; the top ten hold about 8%. On this clone itself: Antigen: not known.

Per the germline V gene, CDR1 is MNHEY and CDR2 is SVGAGI. Deletions cut 4 bases from V and 0 bases from J, with 13 bases between. The length of the CDR3 is 16 residues. Sample: PBMCs, taken before any cancer treatment. This TCR came from a man aged 35 to 69 with stage II lung adenocarcinoma. The chain joins TRBV6-5 to TRBJ1-3; D is possibly TRBD1 (5 bases). This CDR3 reads CASSLTGPHSGNTIYF. CDR3 nucleotide sequence: TGTGCCAGCAGTTTAACAGGCCCTCACTCTGGAAACACCATATATTTT.